This TCR beta chain was profiled in a study of cytomegalovirus exposure and HLA in healthy donors. Trimming removed 4 bases at V and 3 bases at J, with 10 bases between. Germline CDR1 is SGHRS and CDR2 is YFSETQ. The CDR3 covers 13 residues. The primer mix had 60 Vbeta and 13 Jbeta primers. As originally analysed: Unique TCR beta chains numbered around 80 million in a later analysis, with around 10 million shared. Only in-frame clones appear in the TCRdb table, and some are missing; sequencing was by immunoSEQ multiplex PCR. For V, J and clone size, that table is used; D and trimming come from the DNA. This table has approximately 160,000 clones, 70% to 80% appearing once.

The origin of this receptor is a man aged 18 to 30 in good health and CMV-seropositive. The V and J genes are TRBV5-1 and TRBJ1-1; D is possibly TRBD1 (6 bases). Material for sequencing was PBMCs. CDR3: CASSGRGYTEAFF. The CDR3, as DNA: TGCGCCAGCAGCGGCAGGGGTTACACTGAAGCTTTCTTT.